The rows below give T cell receptor beta chains drawn from one sample of a study of CD8 T cells in Susac syndrome. One entry per CDR3 protein results from TCRdb running MiXCR on the immunoSEQ multiplex PCR reads. The sample lists roughly 200,000 distinct CDR3 sequences; roughly 94% were seen once. Sequencing was performed on CD4+ T cells from PBMCs. These receptors all come from a human donor with Susac syndrome. Each CDR3 is given with its conserved first and last residue. A D gene is named only where the DNA matches it firmly. The size of a clone is reported for some rows only, either as once, few or many, or as a class for expanded clones.

>TRBV20-1|.|.|TRBJ2-3
TGCAGTGGCCAATTGGTTGGTACGCAGTATTTT
CSGQLVGTQYF
>TRBV29-1|.|TRBD1|TRBJ1-1
TGCAGCGCCGGAAGGACAGGCGGCAACACTGAAGCTTTCTTT
CSAGRTGGNTEAFF
>TRBV19|.|TRBD1|TRBJ1-5
TGTGCCAGTAGTATCTCAGGGGGCGCAGGGCAGCCCCAGCATTTT
CASSISGGAGQPQHF
>TRBV7-2|.|.|TRBJ1-4
TGTGCCAGCAGCTTAGCGGGCAGGGGTAATGAAAAACTGTTTTTT
CASSLAGRGNEKLFF
>TRBV7-9|.|.|TRBJ1-5
TGTGCCAGCTTCTTGGACGGTGTGAAGGCCCAGCATTTT
CASFLDGVKAQHF
>TRBV12-5|.|.|TRBJ1-5
TGTGCTAGTGGGCAACGGGAGCCCCAGCATTTT
CASGQREPQHF
>TRBV29-1|.|TRBD2|TRBJ2-7
TGCAGCGTTGTTGATCGCGGGAGGGCTCCAGACGAGCAGTACTTC
CSVVDRGRAPDEQYF
>TRBV11-2|once|.|TRBJ1-5
TGTGCCAGCAGCTTAGGTCTTGGGGGTTATCAGCCCCAGCATTTT
CASSLGLGGYQPQHF
>TRBV19|.|TRBD2|TRBJ2-1
TGTGCCAGTAGTACCCTAGCGGGAGCCTCCTACAATGAGCAGTTCTTC
CASSTLAGASYNEQFF
>TRBV20-1|.|TRBD1|TRBJ1-1
TGCAGTGCTAGAGGGGGAGGGACAGGGAACACTGAAGCTTTCTTT
CSARGGGTGNTEAFF